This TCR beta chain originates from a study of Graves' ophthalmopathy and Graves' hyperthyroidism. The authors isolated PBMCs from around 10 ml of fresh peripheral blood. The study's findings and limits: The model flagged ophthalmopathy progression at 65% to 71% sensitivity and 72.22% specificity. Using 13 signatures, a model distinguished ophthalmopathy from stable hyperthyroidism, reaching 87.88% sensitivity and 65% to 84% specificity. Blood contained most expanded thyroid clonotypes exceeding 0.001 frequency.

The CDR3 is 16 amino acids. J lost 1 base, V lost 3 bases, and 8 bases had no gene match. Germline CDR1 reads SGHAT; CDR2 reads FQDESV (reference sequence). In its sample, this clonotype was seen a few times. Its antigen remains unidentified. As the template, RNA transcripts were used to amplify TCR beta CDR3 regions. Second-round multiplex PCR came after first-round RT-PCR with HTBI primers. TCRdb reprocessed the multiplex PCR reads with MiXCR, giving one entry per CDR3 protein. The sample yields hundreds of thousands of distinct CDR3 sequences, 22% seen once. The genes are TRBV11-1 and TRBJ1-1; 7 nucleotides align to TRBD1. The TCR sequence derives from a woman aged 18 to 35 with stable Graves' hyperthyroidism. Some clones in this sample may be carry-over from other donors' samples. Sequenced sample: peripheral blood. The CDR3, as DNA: TGTGCCAGCAGCTTCCGTCCGGGACAGAGGAACACTGAAGCTTTCTTT. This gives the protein CASSFRPGQRNTEAFF.